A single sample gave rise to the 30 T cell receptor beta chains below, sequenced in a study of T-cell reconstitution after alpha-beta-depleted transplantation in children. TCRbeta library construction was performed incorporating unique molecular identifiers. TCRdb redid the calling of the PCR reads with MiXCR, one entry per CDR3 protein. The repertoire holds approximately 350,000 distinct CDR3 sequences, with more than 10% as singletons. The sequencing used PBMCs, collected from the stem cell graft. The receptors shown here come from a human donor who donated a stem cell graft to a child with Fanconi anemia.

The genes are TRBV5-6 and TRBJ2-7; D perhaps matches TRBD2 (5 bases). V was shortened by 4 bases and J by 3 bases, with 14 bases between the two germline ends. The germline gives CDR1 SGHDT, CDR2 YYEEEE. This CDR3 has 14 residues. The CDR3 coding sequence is TGTGCCAGCAGCCGCGGGCCACTCCGCTACGAGCAGTACGTC. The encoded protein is CASSRGPLRYEQYV.

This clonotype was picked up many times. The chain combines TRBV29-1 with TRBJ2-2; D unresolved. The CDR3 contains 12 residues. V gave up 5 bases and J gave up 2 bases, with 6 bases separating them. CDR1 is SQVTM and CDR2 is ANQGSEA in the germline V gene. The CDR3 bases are TGCAGCGTTCTCGACAACACCGGGGAGCTGTTTTTT. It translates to CSVLDNTGELFF.

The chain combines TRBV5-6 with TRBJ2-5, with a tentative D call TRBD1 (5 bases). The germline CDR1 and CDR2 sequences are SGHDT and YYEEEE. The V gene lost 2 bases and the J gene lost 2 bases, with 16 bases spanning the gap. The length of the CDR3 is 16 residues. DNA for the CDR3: TGTGCCAGCAGCTTCAGTCATATGACAGATCAAGAGACCCAGTACTTC. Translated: CASSFSHMTDQETQYF. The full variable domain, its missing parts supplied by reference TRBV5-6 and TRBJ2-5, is DAGVTQSPTHLIKTRGQQVTLRCSPKSGHDTVSWYQQALGQGPQFIFQYYEEEERQRGNFPDRFSGHQFPNYSSELNVNALLLGDSALYLCASSFSHMTDQETQYFGPGTRLLVL.

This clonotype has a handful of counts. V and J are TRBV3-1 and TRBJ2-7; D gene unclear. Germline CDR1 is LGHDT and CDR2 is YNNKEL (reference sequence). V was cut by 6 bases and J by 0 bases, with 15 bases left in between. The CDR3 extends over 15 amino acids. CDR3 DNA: TGTGCCAGCAGTCCGCTGTCTCGGAGCTCCTACGAGCAGTACTTC. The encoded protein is CASSPLSRSSYEQYF.

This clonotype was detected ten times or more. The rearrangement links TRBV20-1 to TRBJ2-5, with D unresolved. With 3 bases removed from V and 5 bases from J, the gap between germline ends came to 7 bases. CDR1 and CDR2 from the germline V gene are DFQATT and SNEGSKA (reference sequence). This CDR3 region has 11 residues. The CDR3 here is CSASGRETQYF. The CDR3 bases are TGCAGTGCTAGCGGAAGGGAGACCCAGTACTTC.

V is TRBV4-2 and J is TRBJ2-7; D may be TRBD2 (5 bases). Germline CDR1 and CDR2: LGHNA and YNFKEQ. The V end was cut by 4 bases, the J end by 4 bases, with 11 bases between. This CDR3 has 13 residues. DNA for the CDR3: TGTGCCAGCAGCCCCGGGGTCCGGTACGAGCAGTACGTC. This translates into CASSPGVRYEQYV.

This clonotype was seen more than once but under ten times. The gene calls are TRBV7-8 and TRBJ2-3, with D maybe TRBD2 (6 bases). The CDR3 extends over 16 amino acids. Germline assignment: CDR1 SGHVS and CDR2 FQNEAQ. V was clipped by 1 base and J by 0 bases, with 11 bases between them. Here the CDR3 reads CASSLGFAGSTDTQYF. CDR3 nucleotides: TGTGCCAGCAGCTTAGGGTTCGCGGGGAGCACAGATACGCAGTATTTT.

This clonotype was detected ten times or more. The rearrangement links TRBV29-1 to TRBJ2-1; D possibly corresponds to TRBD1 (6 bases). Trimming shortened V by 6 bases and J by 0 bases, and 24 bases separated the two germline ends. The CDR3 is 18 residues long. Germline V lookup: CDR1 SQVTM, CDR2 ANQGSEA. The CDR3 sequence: CSVPKKGQGMGSYNEQFF. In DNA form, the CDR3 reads TGCAGCGTCCCTAAAAAGGGGCAGGGGATGGGCTCCTACAATGAGCAGTTCTTC.

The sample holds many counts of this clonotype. DNA of the CDR3: TGTGCCAGCAGTTTAGGGGCCTACACCGGGGAGCTGTTTTTT. Translating it yields CASSLGAYTGELFF. This rearrangement joins TRBV12-3 or TRBV12-4 to TRBJ2-2; no clear D gene. This CDR3 spans 14 amino acids. The V end was cut by 1 base, the J end by 3 bases, with 6 bases between.

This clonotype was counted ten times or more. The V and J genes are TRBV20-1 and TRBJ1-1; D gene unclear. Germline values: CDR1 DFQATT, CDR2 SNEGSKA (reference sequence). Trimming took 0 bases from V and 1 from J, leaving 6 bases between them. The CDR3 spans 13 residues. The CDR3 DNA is TGCAGTGCTAGAGATATGACGAACACTGAAGCTTTCTTT. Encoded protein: CSARDMTNTEAFF.

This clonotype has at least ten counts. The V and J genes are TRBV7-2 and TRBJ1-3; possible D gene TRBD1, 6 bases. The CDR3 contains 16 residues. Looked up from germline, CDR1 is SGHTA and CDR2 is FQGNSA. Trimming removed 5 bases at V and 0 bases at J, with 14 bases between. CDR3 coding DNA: TGTGCCAGCAGCCCAAACAGGGATGTCTCTGGAAACACCATATATTTT. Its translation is CASSPNRDVSGNTIYF.

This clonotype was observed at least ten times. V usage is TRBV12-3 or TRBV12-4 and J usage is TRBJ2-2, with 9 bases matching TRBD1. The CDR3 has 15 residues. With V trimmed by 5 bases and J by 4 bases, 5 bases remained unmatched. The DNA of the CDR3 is TGTGCCAGCAGTCCACAGGGGGCGATCACCGGGGAGCTGTTTTTT. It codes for CASSPQGAITGELFF.

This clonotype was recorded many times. The CDR3 is CASSLDRKGFTGELFF. For the CDR3, the DNA is TGTGCCAGCAGCTTGGACAGGAAGGGCTTCACCGGGGAGCTGTTTTTT. The J gene is TRBJ2-2, the V gene TRBV5-5; perhaps TRBD1 as D (5 bases). Germline values: CDR1 SGHKS, CDR2 YYEKEE (reference sequence). This CDR3 contains 16 residues. Deletions cut 0 bases from V and 4 bases from J, with 13 bases between.

CDR3 region: CSAIRGQSYEQYF. Here the CDR3 DNA reads TGCAGTGCTATCCGGGGCCAATCCTACGAGCAGTACTTC. This rearrangement joins TRBV20-1 to TRBJ2-7, with D perhaps matching TRBD1 or TRBD2 (5 bases each). V was trimmed by 4 bases and J by 1 base, leaving 11 bases between them. Germline values: CDR1 DFQATT, CDR2 SNEGSKA (reference sequence). CDR3 length equals 13 residues.

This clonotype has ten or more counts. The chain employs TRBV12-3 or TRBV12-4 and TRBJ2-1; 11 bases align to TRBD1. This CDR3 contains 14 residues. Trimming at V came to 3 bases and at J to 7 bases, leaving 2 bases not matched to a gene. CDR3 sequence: CASSFGTGGNEQFF. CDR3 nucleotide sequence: TGTGCCAGCAGTTTTGGGACAGGGGGTAATGAGCAGTTCTTC.

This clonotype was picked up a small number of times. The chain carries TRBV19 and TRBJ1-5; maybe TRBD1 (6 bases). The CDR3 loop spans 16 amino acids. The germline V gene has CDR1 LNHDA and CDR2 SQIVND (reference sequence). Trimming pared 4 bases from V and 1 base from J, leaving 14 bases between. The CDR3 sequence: CASSKNGGQSNQPQHF. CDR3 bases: TGTGCCAGTAGTAAGAACGGGGGACAAAGCAATCAGCCCCAGCATTTT.

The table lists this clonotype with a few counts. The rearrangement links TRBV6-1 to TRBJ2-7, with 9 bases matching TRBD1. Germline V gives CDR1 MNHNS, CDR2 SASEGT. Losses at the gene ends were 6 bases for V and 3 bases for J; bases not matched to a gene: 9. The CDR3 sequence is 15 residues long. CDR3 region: CASRGWGQGNYEQYV. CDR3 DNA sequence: TGTGCCAGCAGGGGCTGGGGACAGGGTAACTACGAGCAGTACGTC.

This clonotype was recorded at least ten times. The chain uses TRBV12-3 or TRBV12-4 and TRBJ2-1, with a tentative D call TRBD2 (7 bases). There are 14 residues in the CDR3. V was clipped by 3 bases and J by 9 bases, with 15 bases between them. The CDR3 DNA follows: TGTGCCAGCAGTTTGACGGGGGGCGGCTCTGAGCAGTTCTTC. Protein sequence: CASSLTGGGSEQFF.

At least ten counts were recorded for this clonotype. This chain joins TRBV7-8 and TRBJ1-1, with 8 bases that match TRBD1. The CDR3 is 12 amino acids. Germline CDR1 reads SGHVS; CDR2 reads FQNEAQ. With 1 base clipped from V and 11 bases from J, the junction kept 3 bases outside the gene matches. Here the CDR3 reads CASSLETGAAFF. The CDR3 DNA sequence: TGTGCCAGCAGCTTAGAGACAGGGGCCGCTTTCTTT.

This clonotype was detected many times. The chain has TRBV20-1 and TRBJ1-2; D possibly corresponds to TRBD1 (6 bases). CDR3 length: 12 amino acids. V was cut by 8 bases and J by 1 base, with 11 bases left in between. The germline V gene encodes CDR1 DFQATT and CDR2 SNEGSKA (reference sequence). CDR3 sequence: CSPGHRNYGYTF. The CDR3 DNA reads TGCAGTCCGGGACATCGTAACTATGGCTACACCTTC.

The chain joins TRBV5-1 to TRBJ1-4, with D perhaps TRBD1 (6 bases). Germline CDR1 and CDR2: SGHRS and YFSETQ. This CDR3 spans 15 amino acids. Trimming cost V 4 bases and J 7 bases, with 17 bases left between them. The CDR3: CASSPGAGASEKLFF. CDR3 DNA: TGCGCCAGCAGCCCGGGGGCAGGGGCCAGTGAAAAACTGTTTTTT. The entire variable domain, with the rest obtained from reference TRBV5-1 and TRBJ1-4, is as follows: KAGVTQTPRYLIKTRGQQVTLSCSPISGHRSVSWYQQTPGQGLQFLFEYFSETQRNKGNFPGRFSGRQFSNSRSEMNVSTLELGDSALYLCASSPGAGASEKLFFGSGTQLSVL.

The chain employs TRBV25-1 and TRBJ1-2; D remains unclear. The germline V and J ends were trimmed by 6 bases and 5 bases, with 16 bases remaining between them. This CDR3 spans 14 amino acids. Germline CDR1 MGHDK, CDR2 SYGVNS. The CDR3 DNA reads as TGTGCCAGCAGCTTCGTCGGCAGCCAGTATGGCTACACCTTC. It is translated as CASSFVGSQYGYTF.

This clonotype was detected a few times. The CDR3 protein is CASSNGGASGGTGELFF. The CDR3, as DNA: TGTGCCAGCAGTAACGGGGGGGCCTCGGGTGGGACCGGGGAGCTGTTTTTT. The chain couples TRBV5-4 to TRBJ2-2; 8 bases match TRBD2. Germline CDR1 is SGHNT and CDR2 is YYREEE (reference sequence). This CDR3 is built from 17 residues. Trimming took 5 bases from V and 5 from J; bases not matched to a gene: 14. Complete variable domain (other parts from reference TRBV5-4 and TRBJ2-2): ETGVTQSPTHLIKTRGQQVTLRCSSQSGHNTVSWYQQALGQGPQFIFQYYREEENGRGNFPPRFSGLQFPNYSSELNVNALELDDSALYLCASSNGGASGGTGELFFGEGSRLTVL.

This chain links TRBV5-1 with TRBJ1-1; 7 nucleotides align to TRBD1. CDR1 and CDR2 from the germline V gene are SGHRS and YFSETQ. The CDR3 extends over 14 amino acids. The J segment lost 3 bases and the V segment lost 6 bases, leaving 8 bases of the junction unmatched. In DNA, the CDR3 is TGCGCCAGCACCTTAGGGGGCGCGGACACTGAAGCTTTCTTT. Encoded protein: CASTLGGADTEAFF. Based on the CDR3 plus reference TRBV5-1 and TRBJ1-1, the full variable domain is KAGVTQTPRYLIKTRGQQVTLSCSPISGHRSVSWYQQTPGQGLQFLFEYFSETQRNKGNFPGRFSGRQFSNSRSEMNVSTLELGDSALYLCASTLGGADTEAFFGQGTRLTVV.

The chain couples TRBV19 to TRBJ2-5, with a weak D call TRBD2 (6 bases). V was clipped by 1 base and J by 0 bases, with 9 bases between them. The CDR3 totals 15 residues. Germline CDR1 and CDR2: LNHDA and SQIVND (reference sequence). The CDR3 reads CASSIGSGNQETQYF. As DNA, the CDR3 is TGTGCCAGTAGTATAGGTAGCGGAAACCAAGAGACCCAGTACTTC.

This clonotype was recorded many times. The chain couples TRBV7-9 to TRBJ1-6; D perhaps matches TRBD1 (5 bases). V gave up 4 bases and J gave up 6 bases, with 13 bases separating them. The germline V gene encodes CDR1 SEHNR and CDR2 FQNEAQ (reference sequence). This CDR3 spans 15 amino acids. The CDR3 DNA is TGTGCCAGCAGCTCGTGGAGGGGCGGTAATTCACCCCTCCACTTT. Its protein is CASSSWRGGNSPLHF.

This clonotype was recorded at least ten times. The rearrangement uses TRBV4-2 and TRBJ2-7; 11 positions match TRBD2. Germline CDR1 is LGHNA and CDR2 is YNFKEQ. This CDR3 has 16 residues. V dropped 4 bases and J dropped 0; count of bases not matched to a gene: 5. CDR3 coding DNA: TGTGCCAGCAGCCGATCTAGCGGGGGGTTCTCCTACGAGCAGTACTTC. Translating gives CASSRSSGGFSYEQYF.

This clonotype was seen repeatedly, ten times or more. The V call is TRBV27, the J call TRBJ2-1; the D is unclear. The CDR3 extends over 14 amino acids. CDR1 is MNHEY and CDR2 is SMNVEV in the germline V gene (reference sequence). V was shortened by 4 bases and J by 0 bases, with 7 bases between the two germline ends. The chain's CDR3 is CASSSIASYNEQFF. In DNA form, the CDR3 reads TGTGCCAGCAGTTCCATAGCCTCCTACAATGAGCAGTTCTTC.

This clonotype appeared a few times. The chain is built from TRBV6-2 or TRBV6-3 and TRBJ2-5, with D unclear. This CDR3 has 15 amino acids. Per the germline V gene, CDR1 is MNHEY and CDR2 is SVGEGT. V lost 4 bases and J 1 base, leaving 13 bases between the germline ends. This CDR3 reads CASSSPTIVQETQYF. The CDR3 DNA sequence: TGTGCCAGCAGTTCCCCGACCATCGTCCAAGAGACCCAGTACTTC.

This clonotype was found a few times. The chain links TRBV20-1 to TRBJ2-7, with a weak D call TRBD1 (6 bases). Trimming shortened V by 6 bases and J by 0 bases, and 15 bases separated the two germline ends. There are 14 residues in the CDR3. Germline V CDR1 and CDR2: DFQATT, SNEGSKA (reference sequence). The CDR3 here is CSAWGQLSSYEQYF. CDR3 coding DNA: TGCAGTGCATGGGGGCAGCTTAGCTCCTACGAGCAGTACTTC.